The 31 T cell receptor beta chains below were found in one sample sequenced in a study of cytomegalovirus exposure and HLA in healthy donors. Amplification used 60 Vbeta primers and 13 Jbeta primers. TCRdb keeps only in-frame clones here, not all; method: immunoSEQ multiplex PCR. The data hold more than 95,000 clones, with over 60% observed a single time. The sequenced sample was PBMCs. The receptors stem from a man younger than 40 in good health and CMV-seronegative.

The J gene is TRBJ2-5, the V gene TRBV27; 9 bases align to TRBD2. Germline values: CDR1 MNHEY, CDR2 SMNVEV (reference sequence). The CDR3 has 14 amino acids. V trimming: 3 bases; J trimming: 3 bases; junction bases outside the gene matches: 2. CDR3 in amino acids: CASSFGTSKETQYF. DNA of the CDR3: TGTGCCAGCAGTTTCGGGACTAGCAAAGAGACCCAGTACTTC.

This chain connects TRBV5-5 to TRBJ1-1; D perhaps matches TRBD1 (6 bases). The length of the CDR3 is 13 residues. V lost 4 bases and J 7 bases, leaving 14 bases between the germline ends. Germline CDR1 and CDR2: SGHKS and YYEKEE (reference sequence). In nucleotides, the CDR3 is TGTGCCAGCAGCGGTACAGGGTGGGGTGAAGCTTTCTTT. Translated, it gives CASSGTGWGEAFF. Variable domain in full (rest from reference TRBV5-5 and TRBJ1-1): DAGVTQSPTHLIKTRGQQVTLRCSPISGHKSVSWYQQVLGQGPQFIFQYYEKEERGRGNFPDRFSARQFPNYSSELNVNALLLGDSALYLCASSGTGWGEAFFGQGTRLTVV.

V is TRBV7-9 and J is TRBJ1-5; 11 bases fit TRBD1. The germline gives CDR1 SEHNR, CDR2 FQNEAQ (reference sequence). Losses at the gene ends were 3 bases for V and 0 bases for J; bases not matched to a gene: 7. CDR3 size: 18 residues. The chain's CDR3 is CASSFSGTGGISNQPQHF. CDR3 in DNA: TGTGCCAGCAGCTTTTCGGGGACAGGGGGGATTAGCAATCAGCCCCAGCATTTT.

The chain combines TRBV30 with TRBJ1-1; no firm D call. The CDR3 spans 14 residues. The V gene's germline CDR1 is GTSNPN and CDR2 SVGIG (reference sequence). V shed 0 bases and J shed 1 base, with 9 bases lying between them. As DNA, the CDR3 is TGTGCCTGGAGTGTAGTAGAGAGGAACACTGAAGCTTTCTTT. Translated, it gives CAWSVVERNTEAFF.

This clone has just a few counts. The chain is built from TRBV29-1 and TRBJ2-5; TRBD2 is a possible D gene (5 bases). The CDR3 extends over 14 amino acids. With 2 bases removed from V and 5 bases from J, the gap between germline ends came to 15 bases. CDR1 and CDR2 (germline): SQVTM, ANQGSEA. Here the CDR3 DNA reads TGCAGCGTTGAACTGTTGACTAAATTTGAGACCCAGTACTTC. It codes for CSVELLTKFETQYF.

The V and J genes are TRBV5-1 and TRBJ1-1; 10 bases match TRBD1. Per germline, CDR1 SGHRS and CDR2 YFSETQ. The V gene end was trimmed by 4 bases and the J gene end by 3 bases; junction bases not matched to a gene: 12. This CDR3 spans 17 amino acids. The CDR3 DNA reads TGCGCCAGCAGCGACCTTCCGGGACAGGGGACGGACACTGAAGCTTTCTTT. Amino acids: CASSDLPGQGTDTEAFF. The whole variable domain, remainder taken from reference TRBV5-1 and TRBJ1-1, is KAGVTQTPRYLIKTRGQQVTLSCSPISGHRSVSWYQQTPGQGLQFLFEYFSETQRNKGNFPGRFSGRQFSNSRSEMNVSTLELGDSALYLCASSDLPGQGTDTEAFFGQGTRLTVV.

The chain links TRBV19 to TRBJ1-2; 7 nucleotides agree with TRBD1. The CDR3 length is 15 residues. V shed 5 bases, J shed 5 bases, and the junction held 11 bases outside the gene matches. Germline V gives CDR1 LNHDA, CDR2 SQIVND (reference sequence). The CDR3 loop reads CASSFGTALTYGYTF. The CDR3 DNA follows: TGTGCCAGTAGTTTCGGGACAGCCCTTACTTATGGCTACACCTTC.

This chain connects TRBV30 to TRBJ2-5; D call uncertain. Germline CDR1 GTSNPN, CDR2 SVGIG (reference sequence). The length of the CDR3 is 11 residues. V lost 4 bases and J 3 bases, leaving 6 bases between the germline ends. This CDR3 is CAWKAEETQYF. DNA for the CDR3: TGTGCCTGGAAAGCCGAAGAGACCCAGTACTTC.

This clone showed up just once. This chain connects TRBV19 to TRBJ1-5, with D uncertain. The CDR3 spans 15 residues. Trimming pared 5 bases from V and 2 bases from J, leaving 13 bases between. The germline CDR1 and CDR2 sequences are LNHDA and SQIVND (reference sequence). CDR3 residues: CASSFWASGNQPQHF. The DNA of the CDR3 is TGTGCCAGTAGTTTTTGGGCCTCGGGCAATCAGCCCCAGCATTTT.

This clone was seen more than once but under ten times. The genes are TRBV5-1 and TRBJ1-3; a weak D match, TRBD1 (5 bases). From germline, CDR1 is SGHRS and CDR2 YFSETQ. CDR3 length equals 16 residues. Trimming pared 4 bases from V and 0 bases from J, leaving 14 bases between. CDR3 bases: TGCGCCAGCAGCGCCGGGACTTCGGCCTCTGGAAACACCATATATTTT. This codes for CASSAGTSASGNTIYF.

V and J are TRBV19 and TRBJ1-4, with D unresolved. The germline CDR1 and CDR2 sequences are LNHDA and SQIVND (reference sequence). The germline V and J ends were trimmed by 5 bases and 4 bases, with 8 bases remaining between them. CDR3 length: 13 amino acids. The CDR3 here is CASSRRVNEKLFF. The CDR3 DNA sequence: TGTGCCAGTAGTCGTCGCGTTAATGAAAAACTGTTTTTT.

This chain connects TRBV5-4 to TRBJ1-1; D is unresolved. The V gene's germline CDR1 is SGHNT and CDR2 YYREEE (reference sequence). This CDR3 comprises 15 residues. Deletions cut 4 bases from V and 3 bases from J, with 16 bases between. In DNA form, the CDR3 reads TGTGCCAGCAGCGCGGTACATTCCAGAGACACTGAAGCTTTCTTT. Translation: CASSAVHSRDTEAFF.

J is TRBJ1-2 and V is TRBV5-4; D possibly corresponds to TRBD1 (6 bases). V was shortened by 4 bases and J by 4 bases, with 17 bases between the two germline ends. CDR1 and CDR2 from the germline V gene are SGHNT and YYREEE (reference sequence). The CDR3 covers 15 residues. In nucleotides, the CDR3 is TGTGCCAGCAGCGCCGGGACACTTGGGGTCTATGGCTACACCTTC. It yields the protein CASSAGTLGVYGYTF.

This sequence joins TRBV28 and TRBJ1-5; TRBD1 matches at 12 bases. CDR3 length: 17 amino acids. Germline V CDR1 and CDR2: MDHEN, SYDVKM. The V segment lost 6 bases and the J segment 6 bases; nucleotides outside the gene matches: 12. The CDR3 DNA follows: TGTGCCAGCAGATCCGGGACAGGGGGCGTGAGGGGTCAGCCCCAGCATTTT. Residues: CASRSGTGGVRGQPQHF.

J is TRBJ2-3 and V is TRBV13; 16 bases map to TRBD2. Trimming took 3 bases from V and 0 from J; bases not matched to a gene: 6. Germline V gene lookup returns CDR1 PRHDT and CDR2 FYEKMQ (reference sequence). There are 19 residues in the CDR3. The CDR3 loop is CASSFGGLAGGRSTDTQYF. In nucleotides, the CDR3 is TGTGCCAGCAGCTTCGGGGGACTAGCGGGGGGGAGGAGCACAGATACGCAGTATTTT. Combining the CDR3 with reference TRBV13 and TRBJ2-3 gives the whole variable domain AAGVIQSPRHLIKEKRETATLKCYPIPRHDTVYWYQQGPGQDPQFLISFYEKMQSDKGSIPDRFSAQQFSDYHSELNMSSLELGDSALYFCASSFGGLAGGRSTDTQYFGPGTRLTVL.

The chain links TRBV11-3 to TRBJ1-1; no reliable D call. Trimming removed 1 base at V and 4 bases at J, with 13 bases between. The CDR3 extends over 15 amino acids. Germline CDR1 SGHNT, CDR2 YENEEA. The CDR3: CASSLGVGEGTEAFF. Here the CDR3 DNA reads TGTGCCAGCAGCTTAGGGGTCGGGGAAGGCACTGAAGCTTTCTTT.

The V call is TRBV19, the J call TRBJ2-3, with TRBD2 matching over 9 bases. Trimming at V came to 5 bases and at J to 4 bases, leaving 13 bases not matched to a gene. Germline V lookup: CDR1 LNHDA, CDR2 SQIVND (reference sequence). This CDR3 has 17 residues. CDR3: CASSPRGAGGTADTQYF. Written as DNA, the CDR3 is TGTGCCAGTAGTCCCCGGGGAGCGGGGGGCACGGCAGATACGCAGTATTTT.

The CDR3 DNA reads as TGTGCCAGCAGCCCAAGACTAGCGCTTTACAATGAGCAGTTCTTC. It encodes CASSPRLALYNEQFF. The chain employs TRBV13 and TRBJ2-1; TRBD2 agrees at 8 bases. The V gene end was trimmed by 5 bases and the J gene end by 4 bases; junction bases not matched to a gene: 7. The CDR3 spans 15 residues. The V gene's germline CDR1 is PRHDT and CDR2 FYEKMQ (reference sequence). The full variable domain, in which reference TRBV13 and TRBJ2-1 provide the parts outside the CDR3, is AAGVIQSPRHLIKEKRETATLKCYPIPRHDTVYWYQQGPGQDPQFLISFYEKMQSDKGSIPDRFSAQQFSDYHSELNMSSLELGDSALYFCASSPRLALYNEQFFGPGTRLTVL.

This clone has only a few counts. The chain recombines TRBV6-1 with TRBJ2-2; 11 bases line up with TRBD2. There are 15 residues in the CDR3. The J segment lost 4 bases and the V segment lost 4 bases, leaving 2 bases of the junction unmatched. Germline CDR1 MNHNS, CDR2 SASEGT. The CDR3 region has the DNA TGTGCCAGCAGTGCACTAGCGGGAGTCACCGGGGAGCTGTTTTTT. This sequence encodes CASSALAGVTGELFF.

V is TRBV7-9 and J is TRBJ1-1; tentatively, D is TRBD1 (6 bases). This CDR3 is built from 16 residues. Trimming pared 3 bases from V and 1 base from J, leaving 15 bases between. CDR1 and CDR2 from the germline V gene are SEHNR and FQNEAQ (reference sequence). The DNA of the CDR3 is TGTGCCAGCAGCTTGGCGGGGGGCCGAGAGAACACTGAAGCTTTCTTT. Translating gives CASSLAGGRENTEAFF.

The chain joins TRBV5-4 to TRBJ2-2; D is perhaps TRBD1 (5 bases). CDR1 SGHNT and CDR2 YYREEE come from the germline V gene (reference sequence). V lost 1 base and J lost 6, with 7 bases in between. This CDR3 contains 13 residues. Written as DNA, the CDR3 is TGTGCCAGCAGCTTGCCAGGGCCCGGGGAGCTGTTTTTT. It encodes CASSLPGPGELFF.

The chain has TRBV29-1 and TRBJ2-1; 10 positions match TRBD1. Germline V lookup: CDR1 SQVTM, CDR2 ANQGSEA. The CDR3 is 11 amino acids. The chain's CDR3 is CSESRGQGLFF. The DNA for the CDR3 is TGCAGTGAATCCCGGGGACAGGGGCTGTTCTTC.

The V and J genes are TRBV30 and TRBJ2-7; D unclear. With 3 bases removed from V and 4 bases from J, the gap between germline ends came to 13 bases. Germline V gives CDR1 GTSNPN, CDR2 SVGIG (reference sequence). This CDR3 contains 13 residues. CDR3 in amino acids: CAWRRGGLYEQYF. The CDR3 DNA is TGTGCCTGGAGACGAGGCGGTCTATACGAGCAGTACTTC.

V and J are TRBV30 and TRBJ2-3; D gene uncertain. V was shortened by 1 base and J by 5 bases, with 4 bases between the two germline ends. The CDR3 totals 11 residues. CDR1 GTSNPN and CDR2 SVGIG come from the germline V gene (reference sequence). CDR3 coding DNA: TGTGCCTGGAGTGCGGGAGATACGCAGTATTTT. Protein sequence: CAWSAGDTQYF.

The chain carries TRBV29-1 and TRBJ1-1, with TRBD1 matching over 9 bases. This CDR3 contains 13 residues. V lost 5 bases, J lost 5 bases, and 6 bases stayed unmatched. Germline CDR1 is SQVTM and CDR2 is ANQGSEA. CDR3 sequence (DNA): TGCAGCGTTCAACAGGGGGCGAAGACTGAAGCTTTCTTT. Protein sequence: CSVQQGAKTEAFF.

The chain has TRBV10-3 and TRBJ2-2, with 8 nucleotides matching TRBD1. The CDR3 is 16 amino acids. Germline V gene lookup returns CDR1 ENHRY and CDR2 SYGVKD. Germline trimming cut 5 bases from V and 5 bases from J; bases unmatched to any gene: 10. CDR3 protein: CAISSHTGGGTGELFF. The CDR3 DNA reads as TGTGCCATCAGTAGCCACACAGGGGGAGGAACCGGGGAGCTGTTTTTT.

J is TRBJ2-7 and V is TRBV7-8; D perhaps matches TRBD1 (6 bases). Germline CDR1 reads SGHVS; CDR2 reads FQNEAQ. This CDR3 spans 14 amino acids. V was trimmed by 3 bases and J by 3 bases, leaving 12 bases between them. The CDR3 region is CASSFVQGNYEQYF. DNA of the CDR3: TGTGCCAGCAGCTTCGTTCAGGGGAACTACGAGCAGTACTTC.

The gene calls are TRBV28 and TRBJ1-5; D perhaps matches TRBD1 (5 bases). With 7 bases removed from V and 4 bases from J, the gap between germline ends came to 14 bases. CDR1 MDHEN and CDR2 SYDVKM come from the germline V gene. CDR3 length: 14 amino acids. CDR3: CASNIGAVNQPQHF. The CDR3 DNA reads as TGTGCCAGCAACATAGGGGCGGTAAATCAGCCCCAGCATTTT.

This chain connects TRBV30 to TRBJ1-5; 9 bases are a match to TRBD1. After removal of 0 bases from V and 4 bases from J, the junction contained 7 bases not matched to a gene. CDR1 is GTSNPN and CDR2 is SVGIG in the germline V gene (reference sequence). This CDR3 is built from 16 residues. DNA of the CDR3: TGTGCCTGGAGTGTACGAGGGACAGGGTTTAATCAGCCCCAGCATTTT. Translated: CAWSVRGTGFNQPQHF.

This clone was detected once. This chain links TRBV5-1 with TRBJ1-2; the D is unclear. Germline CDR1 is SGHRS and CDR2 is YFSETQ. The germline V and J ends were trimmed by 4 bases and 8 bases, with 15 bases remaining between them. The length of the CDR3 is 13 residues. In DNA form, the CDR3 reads TGCGCCAGCAGCGCGATCTCCGAAGTGGGCTACACCTTC. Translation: CASSAISEVGYTF.

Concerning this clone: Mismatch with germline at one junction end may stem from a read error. CDR3 coding DNA: TGTGCCAGCAGCCTGTTTAGCTACAATGAGCGGTTCTTC. It translates to CASSLFSYNERFF. The chain is built from TRBV6-5 and TRBJ2-1, with no clear D. The CDR3 loop spans 13 amino acids. Germline-derived CDR1 and CDR2 are MNHEY and SVGAGI.